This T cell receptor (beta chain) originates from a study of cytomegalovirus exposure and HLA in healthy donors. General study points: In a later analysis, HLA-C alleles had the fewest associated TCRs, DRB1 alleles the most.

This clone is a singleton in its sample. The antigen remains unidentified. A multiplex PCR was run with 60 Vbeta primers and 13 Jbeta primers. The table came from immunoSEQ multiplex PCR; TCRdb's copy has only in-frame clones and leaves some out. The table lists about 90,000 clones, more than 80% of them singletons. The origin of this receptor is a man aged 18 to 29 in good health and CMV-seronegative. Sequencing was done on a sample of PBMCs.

The CDR3 nucleotides read TGTGCCAGCAGTGAGGCTAGCGCTAGCACAGATACGCAGTATTTT. It translates to CASSEASASTDTQYF. V and J are TRBV2 and TRBJ2-3; D perhaps matches TRBD2 (6 bases). The CDR3 length is 15 residues. Trimming took off 3 bases at V and 0 bases at J, with 10 bases between the two ends. Germline V gene lookup returns CDR1 SNHLY and CDR2 FYNNEI.